This is a list of T cell receptor beta chains from one sample in a study of CD8+ T cells in alopecia areata. Clones were read by immunoSEQ multiplex PCR, and TCRdb kept only the in-frame ones, dropping some. The sample records roughly 210,000 clones, 43% being singletons. The input for sequencing was CD4+ T cells sorted from blood, taken at approximately week 36, from a patient treated with tofacitinib. The receptors shown here come from a human donor with alopecia areata. The CDR3 runs from the conserved cysteine through the conserved F or W. The D gene is left open where the match is weak. Clone size is shown for a subset of rows, as once, few, many or a class of expanded clone.

d_call: -
j_call: TRBJ1-3
clone_size: -
cdr3_length: 14
v_call: TRBV15
cdr3_aa: CATSRGGSGNTIYF
cdr3_nt: TGTGCCACCAGCAGAGGTGGGTCCGGAAACACCATATATTTT

d_call: TRBD1
j_call: TRBJ2-5
clone_size: -
cdr3_length: 15
v_call: TRBV6-5
cdr3_aa: CASSRDRGFQETQYF
cdr3_nt: TGTGCCAGCAGCCGGGACAGGGGATTCCAAGAGACCCAGTACTTC

d_call: TRBD2
j_call: TRBJ2-5
clone_size: few
cdr3_length: 15
v_call: TRBV7-6
cdr3_aa: CASSSARLAAETQYF
cdr3_nt: TGTGCCAGCAGCTCAGCCCGACTAGCGGCAGAGACCCAGTACTTC

d_call: TRBD1
j_call: TRBJ1-3
clone_size: -
cdr3_length: 14
v_call: TRBV5-1
cdr3_aa: CASTSGGSGNTIYF
cdr3_nt: TGCGCCAGCACCTCAGGGGGCTCTGGAAACACCATATATTTT

d_call: -
j_call: TRBJ2-5
clone_size: few
cdr3_length: 12
v_call: TRBV29-1
cdr3_aa: CSARRAQETQYF
cdr3_nt: TGCAGCGCCCGCCGAGCTCAAGAGACCCAGTACTTC

d_call: -
j_call: TRBJ2-5
clone_size: -
cdr3_length: 15
v_call: TRBV4-3
cdr3_aa: CASSHSQGIGETQYF
cdr3_nt: TGCGCCAGCAGCCACTCCCAGGGAATTGGAGAGACCCAGTACTTC

d_call: -
j_call: TRBJ2-6
clone_size: once
cdr3_length: 16
v_call: TRBV30
cdr3_aa: CAWSLVVVSGANVLTF
cdr3_nt: TGTGCCTGGAGCCTCGTGGTGGTGTCTGGGGCCAACGTCCTGACTTTC

d_call: TRBD1
j_call: TRBJ2-7
clone_size: -
cdr3_length: 17
v_call: TRBV7-2
cdr3_aa: CASSLGTGHRGSYEQYF
cdr3_nt: TGTGCCAGCAGCTTAGGGACAGGCCATAGGGGCTCCTACGAGCAGTACTTC

d_call: TRBD2
j_call: TRBJ2-1
clone_size: few
cdr3_length: 14
v_call: TRBV5-1
cdr3_aa: CASSLAGGHNEQFF
cdr3_nt: TGCGCCAGCAGCTTAGCGGGAGGGCATAATGAGCAGTTCTTC

d_call: -
j_call: TRBJ1-5
clone_size: -
cdr3_length: 15
v_call: TRBV19
cdr3_aa: CASSTADRSYQPQHF
cdr3_nt: TGTGCCAGTAGTACCGCAGACAGGTCATATCAGCCCCAGCATTTT

d_call: TRBD1
j_call: TRBJ1-2
clone_size: -
cdr3_length: 14
v_call: TRBV9
cdr3_aa: CASSYPTGIGGYTF
cdr3_nt: TGTGCCAGCAGCTACCCGACAGGGATTGGCGGCTACACCTTC

d_call: TRBD2
j_call: TRBJ2-1
clone_size: few
cdr3_length: 16
v_call: TRBV9
cdr3_aa: CASSVTSGSYDNEQFF
cdr3_nt: TGTGCCAGCAGCGTAACTAGCGGGAGTTACGACAATGAGCAGTTCTTC

d_call: -
j_call: TRBJ1-1
clone_size: medium-sized
cdr3_length: 14
v_call: TRBV2
cdr3_aa: CASRERAFRTEAFF
cdr3_nt: TGTGCCAGCAGGGAACGGGCTTTCCGCACTGAAGCTTTCTTT

d_call: TRBD2
j_call: TRBJ2-3
clone_size: -
cdr3_length: 14
v_call: TRBV29-1
cdr3_aa: CSVGLAGGGDTQYF
cdr3_nt: TGCAGCGTTGGACTAGCGGGAGGGGGAGATACGCAGTATTTT

d_call: TRBD2
j_call: TRBJ2-1
clone_size: -
cdr3_length: 15
v_call: TRBV29-1
cdr3_aa: CSVGIGLAAPNEQFF
cdr3_nt: TGCAGCGTTGGAATTGGACTAGCGGCCCCCAATGAGCAGTTCTTC

d_call: -
j_call: TRBJ1-2
clone_size: -
cdr3_length: 12
v_call: TRBV29-1
cdr3_aa: CSVKPFNYGYTF
cdr3_nt: TGCAGCGTAAAACCTTTTAACTATGGCTACACCTTC

d_call: -
j_call: TRBJ2-7
clone_size: -
cdr3_length: 16
v_call: TRBV21-1
cdr3_aa: CASSKDCSVSSYEQYF
cdr3_nt: TGTGCCAGCAGCAAAGATTGTAGCGTGAGCTCCTACGAGCAGTACTTC

d_call: -
j_call: TRBJ2-4
clone_size: -
cdr3_length: 13
v_call: TRBV29-1
cdr3_aa: CSVDGWGKNIQYF
cdr3_nt: TGCAGCGTTGACGGTTGGGGCAAAAACATTCAGTACTTC

d_call: -
j_call: TRBJ1-1
clone_size: -
cdr3_length: 13
v_call: TRBV7-3
cdr3_aa: CASSSDLSQRAFF
cdr3_nt: TGTGCCAGCAGCTCGGACCTATCCCAACGGGCTTTCTTT

d_call: -
j_call: TRBJ2-1
clone_size: many
cdr3_length: 11
v_call: TRBV19
cdr3_aa: CASSERNEQFF
cdr3_nt: TGTGCCAGTAGCGAACGTAATGAGCAGTTCTTC

d_call: TRBD2
j_call: TRBJ2-1
clone_size: -
cdr3_length: 15
v_call: TRBV9
cdr3_aa: CASSVLAGTYNEQFF
cdr3_nt: TGTGCCAGCAGCGTACTAGCGGGAACCTACAATGAGCAGTTCTTC

d_call: -
j_call: TRBJ1-4
clone_size: -
cdr3_length: 15
v_call: TRBV4-1
cdr3_aa: CASSQNGRKREKLFF
cdr3_nt: TGCGCCAGCAGCCAAAATGGGAGGAAGAGGGAAAAACTGTTTTTT

d_call: -
j_call: TRBJ2-7
clone_size: few
cdr3_length: 13
v_call: TRBV5-1
cdr3_aa: CASSLADAYEQYF
cdr3_nt: TGCGCCAGCAGCTTGGCGGACGCCTACGAGCAGTACTTC

d_call: -
j_call: TRBJ1-1
clone_size: -
cdr3_length: 14
v_call: TRBV7-9
cdr3_aa: CASTIAGFKIEAFF
cdr3_nt: TGTGCCAGCACCATAGCGGGTTTTAAGATTGAAGCTTTCTTT

d_call: -
j_call: TRBJ2-3
clone_size: few
cdr3_length: 12
v_call: TRBV7-9
cdr3_aa: CASSLSKDTQYF
cdr3_nt: TGTGCCAGCAGCTTATCCAAGGATACGCAGTATTTT

d_call: -
j_call: TRBJ2-7
clone_size: -
cdr3_length: 11
v_call: TRBV10-2
cdr3_aa: CASSALDEQYF
cdr3_nt: TGCGCCAGCAGTGCTTTGGACGAGCAGTACTTC

d_call: -
j_call: TRBJ1-5
clone_size: few
cdr3_length: 13
v_call: TRBV7-2
cdr3_aa: CASSLGRNQPQHF
cdr3_nt: TGTGCCAGCAGCCTAGGGCGTAATCAGCCCCAGCATTTT

d_call: -
j_call: TRBJ2-7
clone_size: -
cdr3_length: 13
v_call: TRBV11-2
cdr3_aa: CASSFRDDYEQYF
cdr3_nt: TGTGCCAGCAGCTTCCGGGACGACTACGAGCAGTACTTC

d_call: TRBD1
j_call: TRBJ2-7
clone_size: -
cdr3_length: 14
v_call: TRBV6-5
cdr3_aa: CASKRGQGPYEQYF
cdr3_nt: TGTGCCAGCAAAAGGGGACAGGGCCCCTACGAGCAGTACTTC

d_call: -
j_call: TRBJ2-7
clone_size: -
cdr3_length: 15
v_call: TRBV11-2
cdr3_aa: CASSLVRASMHEQYF
cdr3_nt: TGTGCCAGCAGCTTAGTTCGGGCTAGTATGCACGAGCAGTACTTC

d_call: -
j_call: TRBJ2-1
clone_size: few
cdr3_length: 15
v_call: TRBV7-9
cdr3_aa: CASSSDRNSYNEQFF
cdr3_nt: TGTGCCAGCAGCTCGGACAGAAACTCCTACAATGAGCAGTTCTTC

d_call: -
j_call: TRBJ1-5
clone_size: -
cdr3_length: 16
v_call: TRBV4-3
cdr3_aa: CASSQDSYRASQPQHF
cdr3_nt: TGCGCCAGCAGCCAAGATTCGTACAGGGCGAGTCAGCCCCAGCATTTT

d_call: -
j_call: TRBJ1-1
clone_size: -
cdr3_length: 12
v_call: TRBV30
cdr3_aa: CAWSVNVGVAFF
cdr3_nt: TGTGCCTGGAGTGTTAACGTCGGGGTCGCTTTCTTT

d_call: TRBD1
j_call: TRBJ2-6
clone_size: -
cdr3_length: 18
v_call: TRBV7-6
cdr3_aa: CASSPGQGLASGANVLTF
cdr3_nt: TGTGCCAGCAGCCCCGGACAGGGGCTAGCCTCTGGGGCCAACGTCCTGACTTTC

d_call: TRBD1
j_call: TRBJ2-7
clone_size: -
cdr3_length: 11
v_call: TRBV30
cdr3_aa: CANSQGAEQYF
cdr3_nt: TGTGCCAACTCACAGGGGGCAGAGCAGTACTTC

d_call: -
j_call: TRBJ1-5
clone_size: -
cdr3_length: 13
v_call: TRBV28
cdr3_aa: CASNRDSNQPQHF
cdr3_nt: TGTGCCAGCAACCGGGATAGCAATCAGCCCCAGCATTTT

d_call: -
j_call: TRBJ2-1
clone_size: -
cdr3_length: 14
v_call: TRBV30
cdr3_aa: CAWRFGGSYNEQFF
cdr3_nt: TGTGCCTGGAGGTTCGGCGGCTCCTACAATGAGCAGTTCTTC

d_call: -
j_call: TRBJ2-7
clone_size: many
cdr3_length: 14
v_call: TRBV28
cdr3_aa: CASRLTASTYEQYF
cdr3_nt: TGTGCCAGCAGACTAACGGCCAGTACCTACGAGCAGTACTTC

d_call: -
j_call: TRBJ2-5
clone_size: -
cdr3_length: 12
v_call: TRBV2
cdr3_aa: CATAQQRETQYF
cdr3_nt: TGTGCCACGGCACAGCAGCGGGAGACCCAGTACTTC

d_call: TRBD2
j_call: TRBJ2-1
clone_size: few
cdr3_length: 16
v_call: TRBV4-1
cdr3_aa: CASSQPGLALGNEQFF
cdr3_nt: TGCGCCAGCAGCCAGCCGGGACTAGCGTTGGGCAATGAGCAGTTCTTC

d_call: TRBD1
j_call: TRBJ1-3
clone_size: -
cdr3_length: 15
v_call: TRBV6-6
cdr3_aa: CASSYTTGGRNTIYF
cdr3_nt: TGTGCCAGCAGTTACACGACAGGGGGGAGAAACACCATATATTTT

d_call: TRBD2
j_call: TRBJ2-3
clone_size: -
cdr3_length: 15
v_call: TRBV18
cdr3_aa: CASSPRGSDRDTQYF
cdr3_nt: TGTGCCAGCTCACCTCGCGGGAGCGATCGAGATACGCAGTATTTT

d_call: -
j_call: TRBJ2-1
clone_size: -
cdr3_length: 13
v_call: TRBV5-1
cdr3_aa: CASSFRGYNEQFF
cdr3_nt: TGCGCCAGCAGCTTTCGGGGTTACAATGAGCAGTTCTTC

d_call: TRBD2
j_call: TRBJ2-5
clone_size: -
cdr3_length: 14
v_call: TRBV7-9
cdr3_aa: CASSIAGARETQYF
cdr3_nt: TGTGCCAGCAGCATAGCGGGAGCACGGGAGACCCAGTACTTC

d_call: -
j_call: TRBJ2-2
clone_size: few
cdr3_length: 13
v_call: TRBV14
cdr3_aa: CASSQDWFGELFF
cdr3_nt: TGTGCCAGCAGCCAAGATTGGTTCGGGGAGCTGTTTTTT

d_call: -
j_call: TRBJ2-7
clone_size: once
cdr3_length: 15
v_call: TRBV18
cdr3_aa: CASSSVGEERYEQYF
cdr3_nt: TGTGCCAGCTCATCAGTGGGGGAGGAGCGCTACGAGCAGTACTTC

d_call: TRBD1
j_call: TRBJ2-1
clone_size: few
cdr3_length: 14
v_call: TRBV19
cdr3_aa: CATSKGASYNEQFF
cdr3_nt: TGTGCCACAAGTAAGGGGGCGAGCTACAATGAGCAGTTCTTC

d_call: TRBD2
j_call: TRBJ2-7
clone_size: -
cdr3_length: 14
v_call: TRBV27
cdr3_aa: CASSLAGGQYEQYF
cdr3_nt: TGTGCCAGCAGTTTGGCGGGAGGGCAATACGAGCAGTACTTC

d_call: TRBD2
j_call: TRBJ2-1
clone_size: -
cdr3_length: 15
v_call: TRBV27
cdr3_aa: CASIDRLAGGNEQFF
cdr3_nt: TGTGCCAGCATCGATCGACTAGCGGGAGGCAATGAGCAGTTCTTC

d_call: TRBD1
j_call: TRBJ2-7
clone_size: -
cdr3_length: 13
v_call: TRBV5-1
cdr3_aa: CASSSSGQREQYF
cdr3_nt: TGCGCCAGCAGCTCCTCGGGACAGCGGGAGCAGTACTTC

d_call: -
j_call: TRBJ2-7
clone_size: -
cdr3_length: 11
v_call: TRBV2
cdr3_aa: CASSQSGEQYF
cdr3_nt: TGTGCCAGCAGCCAGTCCGGGGAGCAGTACTTC

d_call: -
j_call: TRBJ2-3
clone_size: few
cdr3_length: 12
v_call: TRBV9
cdr3_aa: CASSTHTDTQYF
cdr3_nt: TGTGCCAGCAGCACCCATACAGATACGCAGTATTTT

d_call: TRBD1
j_call: TRBJ2-7
clone_size: -
cdr3_length: 14
v_call: TRBV7-6
cdr3_aa: CASRGQAKTYEQYF
cdr3_nt: TGTGCCAGCAGAGGACAGGCAAAGACCTACGAGCAGTACTTC

d_call: -
j_call: TRBJ2-5
clone_size: once
cdr3_length: 14
v_call: TRBV7-2
cdr3_aa: CASSFDSRGETQYF
cdr3_nt: TGTGCCAGCAGCTTTGACAGTAGAGGGGAGACCCAGTACTTC

d_call: TRBD2
j_call: TRBJ2-1
clone_size: -
cdr3_length: 17
v_call: TRBV27
cdr3_aa: CASSLFAAASGRTNQFF
cdr3_nt: TGTGCCAGCAGTTTGTTCGCCGCGGCTAGCGGGAGAACCAACCAGTTCTTC